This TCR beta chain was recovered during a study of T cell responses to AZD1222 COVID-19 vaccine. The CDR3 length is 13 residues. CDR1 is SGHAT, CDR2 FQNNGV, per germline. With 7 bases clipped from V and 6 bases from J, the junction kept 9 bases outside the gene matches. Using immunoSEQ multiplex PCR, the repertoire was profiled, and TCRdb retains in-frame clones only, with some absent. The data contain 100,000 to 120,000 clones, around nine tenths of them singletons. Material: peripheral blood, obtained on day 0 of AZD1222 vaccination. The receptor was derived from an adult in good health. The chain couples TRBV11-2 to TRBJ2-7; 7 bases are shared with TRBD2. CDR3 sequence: CASTDQASGEQYF. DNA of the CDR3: TGTGCCAGCACCGACCAGGCTAGCGGCGAGCAGTACTTC.